The text below deals with one TCR beta chain. Its antigen is currently not known. No base quality values were provided; no much bigger clone lies one nucleotide off. There are 16 amino acids in the CDR3, from cysteine to phenylalanine inclusive. The entry retains the CDR3 DNA only, 48 bases that are in frame from base 1. The germline V end is reduced by 4 bases and the J end by 6 bases; junction bases left unmatched: 12. From the germline V gene, CDR1 is SGHTS and CDR2 is YDEGEE. Using the deep immunoSEQ assay, TCR CDR3 regions were amplified from genomic DNA by multiplex PCR. Extracted genomic DNA from each cell subset was spread evenly across all wells of several immunoSEQ 96-well plates, with each plate serving as a replicate. For sorted subsets, around 200 ng genomic DNA, equal to 25,000 to 35,000 T cell genomes, was loaded into each replicate PCR. The purified libraries were quantified using a Qubit 3.0 fluorometer, sized with a Bioanalyzer 2100, and then quantified again using the KAPA Library Quantification kit. Every immunoSEQ 96-well plate was sequenced on a dedicated single-read 150-cycle Illumina NextSeq 550 flow cell. Per the authors' processing: The immunoSEQ output contained only junctional sequences without quality scores, so filtering could not match that applied to full-length reads. To assign V/J genes and CDR3, sequences were annotated against IMGT germline references using PyIR, a Python wrapper for IgBLAST v1.9. Reads were filtered out if the reads had weak V/J assignments (E-value above 1e-6), no CDR3, stop codons, out-of-frame junctions, or ambiguous translated residues. V3J clonotypes were defined as sequences sharing the same inferred V gene, J gene, and CDR3 amino acid sequence. To compute the percentage overlap between repertoires, the number of shared unique clonotypes was divided by the size of the smaller repertoire. Repertoire richness was assessed with RTK rarefaction, the Chao1 estimator, and Recon v2.1 estimates of unobserved clonotypes. Generation probabilities for all TCRbeta clonotypes obtained by the gDNA method from a few donors were computed using OLGA. The source is immuneACCESS, and TCRdb retained only in-frame sequences with V and J called. Part of the clones is not carried over; for the studies checked, unresolved V genes explain less than half of this, and the remainder is unexplained. That table gives V, J and clone size, and the DNA gave D and trimming. Across this sample there are around 560,000 clones, with 85% to 95% seen only once. Of the sample, over 0.095% falls within the top ten clones.

CD8 naive samples were obtained by positive selection for CCR7 among CD45RO-negative cells, yielding a CD45RA+CCR7+ population from which TemRA cells were excluded. Healthy HIV-negative adults with no recently reported acute infections or vaccinations were included as donors. Every donor was a Caucasian adult living in Nashville, Tennessee, USA. Blood was obtained by leukapheresis, after which PBMCs were separated by Ficoll-Histopaque density gradient centrifugation and cryopreserved in liquid nitrogen vapor phase. Analytical flow cytometry was used to check the purity and quantity of every magnetically sorted T cell population. Each sorted fraction had its genomic DNA isolated and then quantified by UV absorbance on a Nanodrop 2000c. The data originate from a study of shared clonotypes between healthy human individuals (dated by TCRdb to the early 2020s). For the study in its entirety: Three men and two women, aged 18 to 49 years, made up the cohort. Each donor's leukapheresis produced roughly between roughly 0.85 and 10 billion PBMCs. Libraries were prepared and TCR repertoires were sequenced by different laboratories using diverse techniques, in order to increase sequencing depth and limit assay-specific biases. For each donor, CD4 naive and CD4 memory were each run on three plates, CD8 naive on two plates, and CD8 memory on one plate. To estimate repertoire size and how much clonotype sharing occurs between individuals, the study deeply sequenced the blood TCR repertoires of roughly 5 healthy adults.

Summary of the overall study and its limitations: Pairwise subsampling indicated that sequencing depth was expected to affect the degree of clonotype sharing among donors. Compared with non-shared clonotypes, the clonotypes found in all four sorted-subset donors had higher generation probabilities. Naive subsets generally had larger estimated clonotype richness than memory subsets did. Sampling was restricted to blood, and TCR repertoires in tissues likely differ from the TCR repertoires found in blood. The genetic and exposure-history diversity represented was limited by the small number of donors. Even with the large sequencing depth, rarefaction of the sorted-subset datasets indicated that sequencing was incomplete. Across a few donors, roughly 5.4% of naive CD4, 3% to 4% of naive CD8, under 2.5% of memory CD4, and roughly 0.4% of memory CD8 clonotypes were shared.

Sequencing input: naive CD8+ T cells sorted from blood. Taken with the paper, the label for cell subset or site translates to: CD45RA+CCR7+. The rearranged chain carries TRBV5-8 and TRBJ2-3; 9 bases in between match TRBD2. This TCR came from a woman younger than 45 in good health. CDR3 reads: CASSEFGSGSFDTQYF. The sequence in DNA is TGTGCCAGCAGCGAGTTCGGTAGCGGGAGTTTTGATACGCAGTATTTT. Full variable domain (CDR3 extended with the reference TRBV5-8 and TRBJ2-3 proteins): EAGVTQSPTHLIKTRGQQATLRCSPISGHTSVYWYQQALGLGLQFLLWYDEGEERNRGNFPPRFSGRQFPNYSSELNVNALELEDSALYLCASSEFGSGSFDTQYFGPGTRLTVL.